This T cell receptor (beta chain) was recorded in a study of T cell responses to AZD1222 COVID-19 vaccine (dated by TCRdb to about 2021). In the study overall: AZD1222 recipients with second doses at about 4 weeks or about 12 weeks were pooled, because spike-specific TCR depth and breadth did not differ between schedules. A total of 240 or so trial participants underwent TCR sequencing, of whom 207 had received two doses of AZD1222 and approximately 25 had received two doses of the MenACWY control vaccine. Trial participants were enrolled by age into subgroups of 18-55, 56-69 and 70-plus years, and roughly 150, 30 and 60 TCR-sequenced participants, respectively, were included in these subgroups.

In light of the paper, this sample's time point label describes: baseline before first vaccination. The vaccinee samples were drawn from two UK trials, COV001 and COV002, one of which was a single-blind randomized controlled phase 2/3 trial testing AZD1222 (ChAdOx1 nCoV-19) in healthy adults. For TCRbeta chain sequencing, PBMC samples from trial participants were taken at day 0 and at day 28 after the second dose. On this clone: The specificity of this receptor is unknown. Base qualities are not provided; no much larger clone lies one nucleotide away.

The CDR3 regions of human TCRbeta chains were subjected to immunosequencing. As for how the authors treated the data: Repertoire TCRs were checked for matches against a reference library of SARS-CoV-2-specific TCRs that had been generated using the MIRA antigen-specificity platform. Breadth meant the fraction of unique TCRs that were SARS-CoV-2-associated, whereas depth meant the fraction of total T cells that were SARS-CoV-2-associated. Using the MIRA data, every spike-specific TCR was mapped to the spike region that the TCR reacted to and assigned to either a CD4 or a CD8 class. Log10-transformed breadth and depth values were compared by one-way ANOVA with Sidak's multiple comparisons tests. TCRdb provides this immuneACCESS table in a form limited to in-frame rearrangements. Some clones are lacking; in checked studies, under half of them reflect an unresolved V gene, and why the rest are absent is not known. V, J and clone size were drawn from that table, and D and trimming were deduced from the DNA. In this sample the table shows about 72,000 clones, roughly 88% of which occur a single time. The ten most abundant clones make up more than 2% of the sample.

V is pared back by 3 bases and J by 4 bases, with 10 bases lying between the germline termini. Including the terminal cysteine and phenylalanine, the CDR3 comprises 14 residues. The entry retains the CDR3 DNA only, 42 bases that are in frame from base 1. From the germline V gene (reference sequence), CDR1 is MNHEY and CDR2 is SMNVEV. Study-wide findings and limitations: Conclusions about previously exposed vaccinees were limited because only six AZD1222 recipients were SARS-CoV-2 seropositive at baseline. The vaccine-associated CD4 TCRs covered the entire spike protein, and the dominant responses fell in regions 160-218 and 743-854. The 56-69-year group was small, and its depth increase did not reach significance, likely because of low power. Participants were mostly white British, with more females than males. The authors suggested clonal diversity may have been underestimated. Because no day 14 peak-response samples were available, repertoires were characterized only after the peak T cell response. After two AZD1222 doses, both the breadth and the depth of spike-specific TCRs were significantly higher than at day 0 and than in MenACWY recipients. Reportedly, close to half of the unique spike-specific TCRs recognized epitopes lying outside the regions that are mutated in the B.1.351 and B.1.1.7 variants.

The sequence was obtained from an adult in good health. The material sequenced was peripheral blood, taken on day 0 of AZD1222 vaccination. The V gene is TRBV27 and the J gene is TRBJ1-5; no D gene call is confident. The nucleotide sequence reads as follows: TGTGCCAGCAGTTTTGGACCGCGGAATCAGCCCCAGCATTTT. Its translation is CASSFGPRNQPQHF.